Below, 8 T cell receptor beta chains from the same sample are listed, as sequenced in a study of T cell responses to AZD1222 COVID-19 vaccine. Method: immunoSEQ multiplex PCR; TCRdb's copy keeps in-frame clones and lacks some. This table holds some 180,000 clones, approximately 94% found once. The sample was peripheral blood, taken 28 days after the second AZD1222 dose. The receptors were gathered from an adult who received the AZD1222 COVID-19 vaccine.

V is TRBV10-2 and J is TRBJ2-7, with D possibly being TRBD2 (5 bases). The CDR3 consists of 14 residues. CDR1 is WSHSY and CDR2 is SAAADI in the germline V gene. Deletions cut 7 bases from V and 0 bases from J, with 13 bases between. Here the CDR3 DNA reads TGCGCCAGCAACACACTAGGAAGCTCCTACGAGCAGTACTTC. This gives the protein CASNTLGSSYEQYF.

This chain links TRBV30 with TRBJ1-5, with TRBD1 identical over 8 bases. Germline V gene sequence: CDR1 GTSNPN, CDR2 SVGIG (reference sequence). CDR3 length equals 14 residues. V trimming: 2 bases; J trimming: 2 bases; junction bases outside the gene matches: 2. The CDR3 bases are TGTGCCTGGAGTTCGGGACAGGGCAATCAGCCCCAGCATTTT. Amino acids: CAWSSGQGNQPQHF.

The chain joins TRBV9 to TRBJ1-5; maybe TRBD1 (5 bases). The germline gives CDR1 SGDLS, CDR2 YYNGEE. CDR3 length: 14 residues. V gave up 4 bases and J gave up 3 bases, with 11 bases separating them. Here the CDR3 reads CASSRGKFNQPQHF. CDR3 nucleotide sequence: TGTGCCAGCAGCCGGGGGAAGTTCAATCAGCCCCAGCATTTT.

The chain is built from TRBV7-2 and TRBJ1-2; TRBD1 matches 7 bases. Per the germline V gene, CDR1 is SGHTA and CDR2 is FQGNSA. V dropped 5 bases and J dropped 4; count of bases not matched to a gene: 10. There are 15 residues in the CDR3. The CDR3 region has the DNA TGTGCCAGCAGCGACAGGGTTGGGGACCGCTATGGCTACACCTTC. Translating gives CASSDRVGDRYGYTF. Looking up the rest from reference TRBV7-2 and TRBJ1-2 gives the full variable domain: GAGVSQSPSNKVTEKGKDVELRCDPISGHTALYWYRQSLGQGLEFLIYFQGNSAPDKSGLPSDRFSAERTGGSVSTLTIQRTQQEDSAVYLCASSDRVGDRYGYTFGSGTRLTVV.

The genes are TRBV27 and TRBJ1-5, with 9 bases that match TRBD1. CDR1 is MNHEY, CDR2 SMNVEV, per germline (reference sequence). Germline trimming cut 5 bases from V and 0 bases from J; bases unmatched to any gene: 5. This CDR3 is built from 16 residues. Written as DNA, the CDR3 is TGTGCCAGCAGTCCCGGGACAGGGAATAGCAATCAGCCCCAGCATTTT. Translating gives CASSPGTGNSNQPQHF.

This chain links TRBV29-1 with TRBJ2-4; 10 positions match TRBD1. Germline values: CDR1 SQVTM, CDR2 ANQGSEA. This CDR3 region has 15 residues. With 7 bases clipped from V and 3 bases from J, the junction kept 9 bases outside the gene matches. In DNA, the CDR3 is TGCAGCGGTATGACAGGGGGCGATGACAAAAACATTCAGTACTTC. This codes for CSGMTGGDDKNIQYF.

The chain links TRBV7-8 to TRBJ2-3; the match to TRBD1 covers 7 bases. CDR3 length: 15 amino acids. V was clipped by 5 bases and J by 2 bases; unmatched bases: 7. Germline V gene sequence: CDR1 SGHVS, CDR2 FQNEAQ. The CDR3 reads CASSDGQENTDTQYF. CDR3 bases: TGTGCCAGCAGCGACGGACAGGAAAACACAGATACGCAGTATTTT. The variable domain in full, completed from reference TRBV7-8 and TRBJ2-3, reads GAGVSQSPRYKVAKRGQDVALRCDPISGHVSLFWYQQALGQGPEFLTYFQNEAQLDKSGLPSDRFFAERPEGSVSTLKIQRTQQEDSAVYLCASSDGQENTDTQYFGPGTRLTVL.

The V gene is TRBV2, the J gene TRBJ1-4; 7 positions match TRBD1. Losses at the gene ends were 4 bases for V and 7 bases for J; bases not matched to a gene: 6. Germline CDR1 reads SNHLY; CDR2 reads FYNNEI. CDR3 length equals 14 residues. This CDR3 reads CASSVNRGGEKLFF. The CDR3 DNA reads as TGTGCCAGCAGTGTAAACAGGGGAGGTGAAAAACTGTTTTTT.